Each of the 13 T cell receptor beta chains below was sequenced from the same sample in a study of blood T cell repertoires in COVID-19. The table came from immunoSEQ multiplex PCR; TCRdb's copy has only in-frame clones and leaves some out. The sample lists over 110,000 clones; approximately 88% were seen once. Sequenced: peripheral blood. Receptors originate from a human donor in a cohort sampled during active COVID-19.

This chain uses TRBV19 with TRBJ1-2; 9 bases agree with TRBD1. CDR3 length: 14 amino acids. CDR1 LNHDA and CDR2 SQIVND come from the germline V gene (reference sequence). The ends lost 6 bases at V and 4 bases at J; junction bases unmatched: 6. The CDR3 protein is CASRPGTGIYGYTF. CDR3 bases: TGTGCCAGTAGACCCGGGACAGGGATCTATGGCTACACCTTC.

This clone was seen only a few times. The chain uses TRBV5-6 and TRBJ1-2; 7 bases line up with TRBD1. With 3 bases clipped from V and 3 bases from J, the junction kept 8 bases outside the gene matches. The CDR3 consists of 15 residues. CDR1 and CDR2 from the germline V gene are SGHDT and YYEEEE. The CDR3 DNA sequence: TGTGCCAGCAGCTGGGGTGGAGGGGGCCACTATGGCTACACCTTC. Translation gives CASSWGGGGHYGYTF.

The chain employs TRBV15 and TRBJ1-4; 9 bases are a match to TRBD1. J lost 8 bases, V lost 0 bases, and 4 bases had no gene match. The length of the CDR3 is 15 residues. Germline V CDR1 and CDR2: LNHNV, YYDKDF (reference sequence). The CDR3 nucleotides are TGTGCCACCAGCAGAGAACAGGGGGCGAGGGAAAAACTGTTTTTT. It yields the protein CATSREQGAREKLFF.

This clone came up a few times. The V and J genes are TRBV25-1 and TRBJ1-1; no clear D gene. The CDR3 sequence is 13 residues long. V was shortened by 3 bases and J by 8 bases, with 13 bases between the two germline ends. The germline gives CDR1 MGHDK, CDR2 SYGVNS. CDR3 DNA: TGTGCCAGCAGTGACGATTGGAGGAGGGAAGCTTTCTTT. Protein sequence: CASSDDWRREAFF. Combining the CDR3 with reference TRBV25-1 and TRBJ1-1 gives the whole variable domain EADIYQTPRYLVIGTGKKITLECSQTMGHDKMYWYQQDPGMELHLIHYSYGVNSTEKGDLSSESTVSRIRTEHFPLTLESARPSHTSQYLCASSDDWRREAFFGQGTRLTVV.

This clone was counted a few times. The chain is built from TRBV5-6 and TRBJ2-7; tentative D call: TRBD2 (5 bases). Trimming left V 3 bases short and J 2 bases short, with 15 bases between. CDR1 SGHDT and CDR2 YYEEEE come from the germline V gene. The CDR3 runs 15 residues. CDR3 residues: CASSSRVYKTYEQYF. The CDR3 DNA follows: TGTGCCAGCAGCTCGAGGGTCTACAAAACCTACGAGCAGTACTTC. Full variable domain (rest looked up from reference TRBV5-6 and TRBJ2-7): DAGVTQSPTHLIKTRGQQVTLRCSPKSGHDTVSWYQQALGQGPQFIFQYYEEEERQRGNFPDRFSGHQFPNYSSELNVNALLLGDSALYLCASSSRVYKTYEQYFGPGTRLTVT.

The chain has TRBV5-6 and TRBJ2-7; 7 nucleotides agree with TRBD2. The V and J ends lost 3 bases and 2 bases, in that order; junction bases with no gene match: 8. The length of the CDR3 is 15 residues. CDR1 and CDR2 (germline): SGHDT, YYEEEE. CDR3 DNA: TGTGCCAGCAGCTGGGGGGGGACGCCAGCCTACGAGCAGTACTTC. Translating it yields CASSWGGTPAYEQYF.

The chain combines TRBV12-5 with TRBJ2-7; TRBD2 agrees at 8 bases. The V segment lost 3 bases and the J segment 0 bases; nucleotides outside the gene matches: 19. Germline-derived CDR1 and CDR2 are LGHNT and FRNRAP. The CDR3 is made up of 20 amino acids. As DNA, the CDR3 is TGTGCTAGTGGTTTCCCTTCCCCGGGGGGGGAATCTTTGGGCTCCTACGAGCAGTACTTC. It specifies CASGFPSPGGESLGSYEQYF. The full variable domain, in which reference TRBV12-5 and TRBJ2-7 provide the parts outside the CDR3, is DARVTQTPRHKVTEMGQEVTMRCQPILGHNTVFWYRQTMMQGLELLAYFRNRAPLDDSGMPKDRFSAEMPDATLATLKIQPSEPRDSAVYFCASGFPSPGGESLGSYEQYFGPGTRLTVT.

The rearrangement uses TRBV2 and TRBJ2-7; 9 bases agree with TRBD1. The CDR3 has 14 amino acids. From germline, CDR1 is SNHLY and CDR2 FYNNEI. V lost 6 bases and J lost 6; bases outside the gene matches: 9. As DNA, the CDR3 is TGTGCCAGCAGCCTTCTACAGGGGGCTCGCGAGCAGTACTTC. It translates to CASSLLQGAREQYF.

The chain is built from TRBV2 and TRBJ1-6; perhaps TRBD1 as D (5 bases). V was cut by 3 bases and J by 10 bases, with 13 bases left in between. Germline CDR1 SNHLY, CDR2 FYNNEI. The CDR3 has 14 residues. This chain's CDR3 is CASSESQGQSPLHF. For the CDR3, the DNA is TGTGCCAGCAGTGAGTCCCAGGGTCAGTCACCCCTCCACTTT.

Only one count was recorded for this clone. V gene TRBV7-3 combines with J gene TRBJ2-3; D is perhaps TRBD1 (6 bases). V lost 2 bases to trimming and J lost 3 bases, with 12 bases between them. The CDR3 consists of 15 residues. Per the germline V gene, CDR1 is SGHTA and CDR2 is FQGTGA. The CDR3 bases are TGTGCCAGCAGCTTATTGGGGGCGCAAACAGATACGCAGTATTTT. It codes for CASSLLGAQTDTQYF.

The chain recombines TRBV4-2 with TRBJ1-3; 8 positions match TRBD1. This CDR3 region has 17 residues. Germline assignment: CDR1 LGHNA and CDR2 YNFKEQ. The J segment lost 2 bases and the V segment lost 0 bases, leaving 6 bases of the junction unmatched. The CDR3 DNA reads as TGTGCCAGCAGCCAAGATCTCGGGGACAGGCCTGGAAACACCATATATTTT. This translates into CASSQDLGDRPGNTIYF.

CDR3 DNA sequence: TGTGCCAGCAGCCCACACAGGACAGGCGGCACTGAAGCTTTCTTT. It codes for CASSPHRTGGTEAFF. J is TRBJ1-1 and V is TRBV3-1 (or the pseudogene TRBV3-2); TRBD1 matches 7 bases. Trimming took 4 bases from V and 4 from J; bases not matched to a gene: 9. This CDR3 contains 15 residues. Germline values: CDR1 LGHDT, CDR2 YNNKEL (reference sequence).

CDR3 sequence (DNA): TGTGCCAGCAGCGTGTACCCAGGGTCCACAGATACGCAGTATTTT. Its protein product is CASSVYPGSTDTQYF. The chain couples TRBV9 to TRBJ2-3, with D perhaps matching TRBD1 (5 bases). Trimming left V 2 bases short and J 2 bases short, with 12 bases between. The CDR3 consists of 15 residues. Germline-derived CDR1 and CDR2 are SGDLS and YYNGEE.